These 16 T cell receptor beta chains were sequenced from one sample in a study of glioma-infiltrating T cells. The iRepertoire nested amplicon-rescue multiplex PCR amplified TCR alpha and beta CDR3s from RNA. One entry per CDR3 protein, called by TCRdb with MiXCR from the multiplex PCR reads. In the table there are fewer than 500,000 distinct CDR3 sequences, around 38% of which are singletons. The specimen sequenced was glioma tissue, nonneoplastic brain tissue, or PBMCs (not recorded which). The receptors originated from a human donor with low-grade glioma or glioblastoma, undergoing nonglioma brain surgery, or in good health (not recorded which).

The J gene is TRBJ1-4, the V gene TRBV7-2; no firm D call. The CDR3 totals 14 residues. V dropped 6 bases and J dropped 7 bases, with 15 bases sitting between them. CDR1 and CDR2 (germline): SGHTA, FQGNSA. CDR3 in amino acids: CASSFRAGGEKLFF. The CDR3 DNA reads TGTGCCAGCAGTTTCCGCGCGGGAGGTGAAAAACTGTTTTTT.

This clonotype was found many times. The chain is built from TRBV6-5 and TRBJ2-7, with unresolved D. Between the trimmed V and J ends, which lost 2 bases and 4 bases, there was a span of 9 bases. Germline loops: CDR1 MNHEY, CDR2 SVGAGI. This CDR3 contains 13 residues. CDR3 in DNA: TGTGCCAGCAGTTACGGTCTATGGTACGAGCAGTACTTC. Translating gives CASSYGLWYEQYF.

V gene TRBV6-1 combines with J gene TRBJ2-2; D gene uncertain. V lost 6 bases and J lost 5, with 13 bases in between. Germline V gives CDR1 MNHNS, CDR2 SASEGT. CDR3 length: 14 amino acids. For the CDR3, the DNA is TGTGCCAGCAGGGACGCTATCAGAACCGGGGAGCTGTTTTTT. Its protein product is CASRDAIRTGELFF.

The table lists this clonotype with a few counts. The chain has TRBV28 and TRBJ1-6; 8 bases map to TRBD1. CDR3 length: 14 amino acids. V dropped 7 bases and J dropped 9; count of bases not matched to a gene: 8. Germline V CDR1 and CDR2: MDHEN, SYDVKM. CDR3 sequence (DNA): TGTGCCAGCACACAGGGGGACAATATTTCACCCCTCCACTTT. Translation: CASTQGDNISPLHF.

This clonotype was counted ten times or more. The rearrangement links TRBV6-1 to TRBJ2-7; 10 positions match TRBD2. The CDR3 is 14 amino acids. Germline assignment: CDR1 MNHNS and CDR2 SASEGT. The J segment lost 4 bases and the V segment lost 6 bases, leaving 6 bases of the junction unmatched. CDR3: CASRPGLAFYEQYF. In DNA form, the CDR3 reads TGTGCCAGCAGACCGGGACTAGCGTTTTACGAGCAGTACTTC.

This clonotype occurred many times. The rearrangement joins TRBV28 to TRBJ1-2; the D gene is possibly TRBD1 (5 bases). CDR1 is MDHEN, CDR2 SYDVKM, per germline. With 5 bases removed from V and 8 bases from J, the gap between germline ends came to 6 bases. The CDR3 extends over 10 amino acids. Here the CDR3 reads CASSNRGYTF. CDR3 coding DNA: TGTGCCAGCAGTAACAGGGGCTACACCTTC.

The chain is built from TRBV4-1 and TRBJ2-3; D may be TRBD2 (6 bases). V dropped 0 bases and J dropped 7 bases, with 17 bases sitting between them. Germline V gives CDR1 MGHRA, CDR2 YSYEKL. The CDR3 spans 16 residues. CDR3 amino acids: CASSQDTRSRGNTQYF. As DNA, the CDR3 is TGCGCCAGCAGCCAAGATACCAGGTCACGGGGGAATACGCAGTATTTT.

In regard to this clonotype: Possible read error: a much larger clone is one base away. J is TRBJ2-3 and V is TRBV28, with 9 positions matching TRBD2. CDR1 is MDHEN and CDR2 is SYDVKM in the germline V gene. The CDR3 is made up of 15 amino acids. In DNA, the CDR3 is TGTGCCAGCAGTCCCTATAGCGGGAGAACAGATAAGCAGTATTTT. As protein: CASSPYSGRTDKQYF.

About this clonotype: A much larger clone sits a single nucleotide away, making a read error possible. The V gene is TRBV10-2, the J gene TRBJ1-5; 7 nucleotides match TRBD1. The CDR3 totals 16 residues. Germline CDR1 WSHSY, CDR2 SAAADI. The chain's CDR3 is CAGSFPDRWDNQPQHF. The CDR3 DNA sequence: TGTGCCGGCAGTTTCCCGGACAGGTGGGACAATCAGCCCCAGCATTTT.

This clonotype was found a few times. A much larger clone differs by one base, so this may be a read error. The chain uses TRBV27 and TRBJ1-6; D uncertain. Germline V gene lookup returns CDR1 MNHEY and CDR2 SMNVEV (reference sequence). This CDR3 is built from 14 residues. V was shortened by 4 bases and J by 9 bases, with 13 bases between the two germline ends. As DNA, the CDR3 is TGTGCCAGCAGTTCCCCCGCAGTTAGTTCACCCCTCCACTTT. Amino acid sequence: CASSSPAVSSPLHF.

This clonotype has only a few counts. The genes are TRBV4-3 and TRBJ2-7; D is undetermined. Germline CDR1 is LGHNA and CDR2 is YSLEER. This CDR3 comprises 14 residues. Trimming took 4 bases from V and 0 from J, leaving 10 bases between them. Written as DNA, the CDR3 is TGCGCCAGCAGCCCGGACGCATTCTCCTACGAGCAGTACTTC. Its translation is CASSPDAFSYEQYF.

A word on this clonotype: Given a much more abundant clone one base away, this may be a read error. The CDR3 carries no conserved terminal phenylalanine or tryptophan, so it likely arises from a read error. This chain links TRBV27 with TRBJ2-7, with TRBD1 identical over 9 bases. Germline CDR1 is MNHEY and CDR2 is SMNVEV (reference sequence). The CDR3 runs 13 residues. With 7 bases clipped from V and 7 bases from J, the junction kept 8 bases outside the gene matches. The CDR3 region has the DNA TGTGCCAGCATCTCGGGACAGGGCACAGAGCAGTACTAC. Its protein is CASISGQGTEQYY.

Points on this clonotype: One end of the junction does not line up with germline, which may come from a read error. The CDR3 reads CAGSQVGDPRFSEAFF. The CDR3 DNA sequence: TGCGCCGGCAGCCAAGTCGGGGACCCCCGCTTTTCTGAAGCTTTCTTT. J is TRBJ1-1 and V is TRBV4-1; D might be TRBD1 (5 bases). Per the germline V gene, CDR1 is MGHRA and CDR2 is YSYEKL. The CDR3 runs to 16 residues.

CDR3 sequence: CASSKTYEQYV. The CDR3 coding sequence is TGTGCCAGCAGCAAGACCTACGAGCAGTACGTC. V usage is TRBV28 and J usage is TRBJ2-7; D is unclear. Germline V CDR1 and CDR2: MDHEN, SYDVKM. V gave up 6 bases and J gave up 2 bases, with 5 bases separating them. The CDR3 is 11 amino acids.

The chain joins TRBV11-2 to TRBJ1-1; D not certain. Trimming left V 2 bases short and J 4 bases short, with 11 bases between. The germline CDR1 and CDR2 sequences are SGHAT and FQNNGV. The CDR3 extends over 14 amino acids. CDR3 sequence: CASSLTRVGTEAFF. CDR3 sequence (DNA): TGTGCCAGCAGCTTAACTAGGGTTGGCACTGAAGCTTTCTTT.

Comments on this clonotype: A much larger clone lies one base from this, so it may be a read error. The rearrangement links TRBV20-1 to TRBJ1-5, with D perhaps TRBD1 (5 bases). In germline, CDR1 is DFQATT, CDR2 SNEGSKA (reference sequence). The CDR3 totals 14 residues. CDR3 DNA: TGCGGTGCTCTGCGTGGGGGACCCAATCAGCCCCAGCATTTT. Its protein is CGALRGGPNQPQHF.